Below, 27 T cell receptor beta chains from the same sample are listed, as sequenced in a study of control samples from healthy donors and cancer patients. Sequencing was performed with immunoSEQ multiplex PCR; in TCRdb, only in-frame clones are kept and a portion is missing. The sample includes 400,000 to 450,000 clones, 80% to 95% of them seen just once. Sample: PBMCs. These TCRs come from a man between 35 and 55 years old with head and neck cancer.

Written as DNA, the CDR3 is TGTGCCAGCAGTTTAGCTAGTCAGGCCCCCCAGCTAGGCTACGAGCAGTACTTC. Its translation: CASSLASQAPQLGYEQYF. This chain connects TRBV27 to TRBJ2-7; D ambiguous. The CDR3 consists of 18 residues. V dropped 2 bases and J dropped 3 bases, with 23 bases sitting between them. CDR1 and CDR2 from the germline V gene are MNHEY and SMNVEV (reference sequence).

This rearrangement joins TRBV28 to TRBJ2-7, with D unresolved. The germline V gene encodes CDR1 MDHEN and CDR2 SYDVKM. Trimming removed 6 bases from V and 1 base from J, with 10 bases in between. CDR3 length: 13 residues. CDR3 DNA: TGTGCCAGCAGCCCTGGAAATTCCTACGAGCAGTACTTC. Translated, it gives CASSPGNSYEQYF.

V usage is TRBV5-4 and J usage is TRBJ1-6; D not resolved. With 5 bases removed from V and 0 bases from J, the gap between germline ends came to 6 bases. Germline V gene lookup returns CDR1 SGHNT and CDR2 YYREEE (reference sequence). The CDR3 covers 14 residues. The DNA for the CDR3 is TGTGCCAGCAGAAAGAGCTCCTATAATTCACCCCTCCACTTT. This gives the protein CASRKSSYNSPLHF.

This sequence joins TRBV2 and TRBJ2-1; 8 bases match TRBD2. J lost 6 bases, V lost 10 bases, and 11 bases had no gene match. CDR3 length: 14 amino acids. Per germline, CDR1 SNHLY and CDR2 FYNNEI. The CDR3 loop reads CATTRGAGVNEQFF. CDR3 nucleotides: TGTGCCACCACGAGGGGAGCGGGAGTCAATGAGCAGTTCTTC.

The chain's CDR3 is CASSRYGKADQETQYF. CDR3 nucleotides: TGTGCCAGCAGTCGGTACGGGAAGGCGGACCAAGAGACCCAGTACTTC. This chain uses TRBV28 with TRBJ2-5; D is possibly TRBD2 (5 bases). Germline loops: CDR1 MDHEN, CDR2 SYDVKM. Trimming shortened V by 5 bases and J by 0 bases, and 16 bases separated the two germline ends. The CDR3 loop spans 16 amino acids.

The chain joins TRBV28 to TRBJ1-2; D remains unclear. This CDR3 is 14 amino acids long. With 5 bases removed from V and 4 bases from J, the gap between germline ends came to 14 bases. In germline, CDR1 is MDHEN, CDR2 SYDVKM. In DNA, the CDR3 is TGTGCCAGCAGTCCCCCGGGGTTGGTCTATGGCTACACCTTC. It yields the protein CASSPPGLVYGYTF.

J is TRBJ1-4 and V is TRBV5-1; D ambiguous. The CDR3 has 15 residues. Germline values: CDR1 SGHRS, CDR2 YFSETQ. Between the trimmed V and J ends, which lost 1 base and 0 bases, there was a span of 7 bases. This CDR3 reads CASSLHSPTNEKLFF. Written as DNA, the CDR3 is TGCGCCAGCAGCTTGCATAGTCCAACTAATGAAAAACTGTTTTTT.

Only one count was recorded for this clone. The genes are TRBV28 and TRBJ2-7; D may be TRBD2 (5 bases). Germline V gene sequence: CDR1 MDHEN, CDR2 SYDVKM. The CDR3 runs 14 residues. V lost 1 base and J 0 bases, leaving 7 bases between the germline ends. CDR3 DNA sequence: TGTGCCAGCAGTTTATACGAGGGCTCCTACGAGCAGTACTTC. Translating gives CASSLYEGSYEQYF.

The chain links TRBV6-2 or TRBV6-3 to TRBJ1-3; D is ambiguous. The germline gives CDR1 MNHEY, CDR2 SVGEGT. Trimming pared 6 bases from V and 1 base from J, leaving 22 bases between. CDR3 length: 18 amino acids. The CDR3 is CASSPDGAHSFSGNTIYF. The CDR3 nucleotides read TGTGCCAGCAGCCCTGACGGAGCCCACTCCTTTTCTGGAAACACCATATATTTT.

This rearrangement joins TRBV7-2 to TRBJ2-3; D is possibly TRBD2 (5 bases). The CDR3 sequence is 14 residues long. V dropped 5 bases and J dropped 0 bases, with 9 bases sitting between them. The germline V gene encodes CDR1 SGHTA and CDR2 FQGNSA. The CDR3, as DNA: TGTGCCAGCAGCCGGACTCTTAGCACAGATACGCAGTATTTT. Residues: CASSRTLSTDTQYF.

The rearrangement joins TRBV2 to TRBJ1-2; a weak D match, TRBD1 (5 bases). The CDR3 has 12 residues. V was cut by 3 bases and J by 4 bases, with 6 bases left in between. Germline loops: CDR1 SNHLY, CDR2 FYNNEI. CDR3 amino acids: CASSDDSYGYTF. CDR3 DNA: TGTGCCAGCAGTGACGACAGCTATGGCTACACCTTC.

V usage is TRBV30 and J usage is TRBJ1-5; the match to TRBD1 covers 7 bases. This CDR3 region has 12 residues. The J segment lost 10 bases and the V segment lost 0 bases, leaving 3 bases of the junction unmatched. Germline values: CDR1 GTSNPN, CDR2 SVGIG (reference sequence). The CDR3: CAWSVRQGPQHF. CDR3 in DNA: TGTGCCTGGAGTGTCCGACAGGGCCCCCAGCATTTT.

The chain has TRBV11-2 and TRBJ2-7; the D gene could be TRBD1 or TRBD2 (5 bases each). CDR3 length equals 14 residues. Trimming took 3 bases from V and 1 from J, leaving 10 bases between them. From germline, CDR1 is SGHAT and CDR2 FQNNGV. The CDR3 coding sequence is TGTGCCAGCAGCTTGGGGACCTTATCCTACGAGCAGTACTTC. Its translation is CASSLGTLSYEQYF.

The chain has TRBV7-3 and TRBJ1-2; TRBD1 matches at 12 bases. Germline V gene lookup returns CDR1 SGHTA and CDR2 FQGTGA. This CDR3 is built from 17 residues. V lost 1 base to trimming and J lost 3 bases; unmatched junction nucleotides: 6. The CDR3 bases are TGTGCCAGCAGCTTAAACCCGGGACAGGGGGCCCACTATGGCTACACCTTC. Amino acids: CASSLNPGQGAHYGYTF.

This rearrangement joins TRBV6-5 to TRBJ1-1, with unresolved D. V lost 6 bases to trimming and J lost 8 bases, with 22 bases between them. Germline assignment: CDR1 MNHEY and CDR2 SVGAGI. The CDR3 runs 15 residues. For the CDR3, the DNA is TGTGCCAGCAGCCCCGTCAGTTCCGCCGGTTCCGAAGCTTTCTTT. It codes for CASSPVSSAGSEAFF.

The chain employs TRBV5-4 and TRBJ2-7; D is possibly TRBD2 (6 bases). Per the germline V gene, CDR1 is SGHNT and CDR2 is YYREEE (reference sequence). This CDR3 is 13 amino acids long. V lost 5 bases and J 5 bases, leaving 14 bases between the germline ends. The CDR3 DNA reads TGTGCCAGCAGGGAGGGCCGTAAGAACGAGCAGTACTTC. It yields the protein CASREGRKNEQYF.

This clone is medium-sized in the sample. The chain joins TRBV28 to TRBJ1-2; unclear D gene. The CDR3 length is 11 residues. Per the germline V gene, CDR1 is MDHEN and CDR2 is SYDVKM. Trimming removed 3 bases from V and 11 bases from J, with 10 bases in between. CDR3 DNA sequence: TGTGCCAGCAGTTTCCCGGACGGATACACCTTC. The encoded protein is CASSFPDGYTF.

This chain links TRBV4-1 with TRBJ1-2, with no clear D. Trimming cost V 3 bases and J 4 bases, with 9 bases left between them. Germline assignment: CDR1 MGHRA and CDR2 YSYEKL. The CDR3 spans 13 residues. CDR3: CASSQGQLYGYTF. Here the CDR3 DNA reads TGCGCCAGCAGCCAGGGCCAGCTCTATGGCTACACCTTC.

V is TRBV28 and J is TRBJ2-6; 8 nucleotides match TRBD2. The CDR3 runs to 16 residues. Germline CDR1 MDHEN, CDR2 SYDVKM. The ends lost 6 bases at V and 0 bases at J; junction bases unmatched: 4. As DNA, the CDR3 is TGTGCCAGCAGCCGGGGGGGCAGCTCTGGGGCCAACGTCCTGACTTTC. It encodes CASSRGGSSGANVLTF.

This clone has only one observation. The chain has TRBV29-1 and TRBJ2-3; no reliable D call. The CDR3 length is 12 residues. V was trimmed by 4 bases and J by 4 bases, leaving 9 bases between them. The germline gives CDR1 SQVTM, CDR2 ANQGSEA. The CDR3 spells CSVGQSPDTQYF. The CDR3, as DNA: TGCAGCGTTGGCCAGTCCCCAGATACGCAGTATTTT.

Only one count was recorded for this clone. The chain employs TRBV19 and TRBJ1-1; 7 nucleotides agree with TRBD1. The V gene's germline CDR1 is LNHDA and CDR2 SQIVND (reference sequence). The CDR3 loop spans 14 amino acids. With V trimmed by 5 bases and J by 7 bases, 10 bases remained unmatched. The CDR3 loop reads CASSPGGEHGEAFF. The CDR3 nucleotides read TGTGCCAGTAGTCCAGGGGGGGAGCACGGTGAAGCTTTCTTT.

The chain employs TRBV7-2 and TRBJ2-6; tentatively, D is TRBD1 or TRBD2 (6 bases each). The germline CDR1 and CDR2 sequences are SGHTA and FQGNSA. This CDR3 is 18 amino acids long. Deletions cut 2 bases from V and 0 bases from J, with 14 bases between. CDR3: CASSLKRGVSSGANVLTF. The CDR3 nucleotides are TGTGCCAGCAGCTTAAAAAGGGGGGTGAGCTCTGGGGCCAACGTCCTGACTTTC.

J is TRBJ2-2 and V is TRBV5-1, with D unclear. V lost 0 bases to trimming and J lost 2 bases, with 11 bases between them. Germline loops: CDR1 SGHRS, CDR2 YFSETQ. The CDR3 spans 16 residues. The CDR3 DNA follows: TGCGCCAGCAGCTTGGTTATTACTGACAACACCGGGGAGCTGTTTTTT. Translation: CASSLVITDNTGELFF.

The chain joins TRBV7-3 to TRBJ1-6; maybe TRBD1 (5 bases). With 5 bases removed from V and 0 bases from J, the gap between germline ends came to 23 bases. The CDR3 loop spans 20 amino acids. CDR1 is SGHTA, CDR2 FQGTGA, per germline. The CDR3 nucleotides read TGTGCCAGCAGCCCACCCGGGGCTCCTAACACCTACTCCTATAATTCACCCCTCCACTTT. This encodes CASSPPGAPNTYSYNSPLHF. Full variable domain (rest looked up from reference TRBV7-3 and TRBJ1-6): GAGVSQTPSNKVTEKGKYVELRCDPISGHTALYWYRQSLGQGPEFLIYFQGTGAADDSGLPNDRFFAVRPEGSVSTLKIQRTERGDSAVYLCASSPPGAPNTYSYNSPLHFGNGTRLTVT.

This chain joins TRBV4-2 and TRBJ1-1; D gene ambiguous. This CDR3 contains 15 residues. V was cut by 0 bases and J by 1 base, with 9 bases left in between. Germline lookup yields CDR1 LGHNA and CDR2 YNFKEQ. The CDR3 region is CASSQDRSKNTEAFF. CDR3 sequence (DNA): TGTGCCAGCAGCCAAGACCGGAGCAAGAACACTGAAGCTTTCTTT.

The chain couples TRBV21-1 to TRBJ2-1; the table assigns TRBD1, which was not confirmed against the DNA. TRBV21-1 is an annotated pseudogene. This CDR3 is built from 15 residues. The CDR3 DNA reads TGTGCCAGCAGAGACAGGGTGTACCGTAGGAATGAGCAGTTCTTC. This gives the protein CASRDRVYRRNEQFF.

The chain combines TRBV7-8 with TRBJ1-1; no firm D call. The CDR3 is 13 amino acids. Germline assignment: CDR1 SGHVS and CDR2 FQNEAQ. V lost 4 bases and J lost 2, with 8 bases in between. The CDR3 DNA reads TGTGCCAGCAGCTCTAAACTTAACACTGAAGCTTTCTTT. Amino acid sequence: CASSSKLNTEAFF.